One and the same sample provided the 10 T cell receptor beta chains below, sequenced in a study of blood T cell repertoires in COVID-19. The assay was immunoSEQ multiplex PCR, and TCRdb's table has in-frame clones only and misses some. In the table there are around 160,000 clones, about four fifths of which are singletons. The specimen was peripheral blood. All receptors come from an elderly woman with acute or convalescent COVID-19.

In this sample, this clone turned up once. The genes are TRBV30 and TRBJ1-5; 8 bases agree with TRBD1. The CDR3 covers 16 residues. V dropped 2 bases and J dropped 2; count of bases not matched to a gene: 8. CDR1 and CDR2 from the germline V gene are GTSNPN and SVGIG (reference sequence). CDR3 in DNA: TGTGCCTGGAGTCGCAGGGGGCGGGCTGGCAATCAGCCCCAGCATTTT. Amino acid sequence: CAWSRRGRAGNQPQHF.

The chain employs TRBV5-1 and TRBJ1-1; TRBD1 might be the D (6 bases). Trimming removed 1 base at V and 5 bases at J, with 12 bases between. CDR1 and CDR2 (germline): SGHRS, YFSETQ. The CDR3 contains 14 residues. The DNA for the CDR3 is TGCGCCAGCAGCTTGACAGGGAGGGCGACTGAAGCTTTCTTT. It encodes CASSLTGRATEAFF.

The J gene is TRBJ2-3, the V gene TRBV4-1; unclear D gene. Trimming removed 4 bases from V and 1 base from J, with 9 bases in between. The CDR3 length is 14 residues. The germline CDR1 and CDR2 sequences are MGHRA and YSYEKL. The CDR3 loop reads CASSLTRGTDTQYF. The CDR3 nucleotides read TGCGCCAGCAGCCTGACCCGGGGCACAGATACGCAGTATTTT.

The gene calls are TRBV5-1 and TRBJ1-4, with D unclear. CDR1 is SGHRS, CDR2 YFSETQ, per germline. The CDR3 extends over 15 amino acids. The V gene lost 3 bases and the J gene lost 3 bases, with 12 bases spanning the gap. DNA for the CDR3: TGCGCCAGCAGCTCGGAACTGAGGGCTAATGAAAAACTGTTTTTT. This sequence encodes CASSSELRANEKLFF.

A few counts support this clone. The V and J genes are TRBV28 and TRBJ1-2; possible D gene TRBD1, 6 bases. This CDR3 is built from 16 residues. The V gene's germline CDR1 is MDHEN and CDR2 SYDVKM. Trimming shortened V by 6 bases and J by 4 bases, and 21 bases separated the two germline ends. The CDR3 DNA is TGTGCCAGCAGCCGCCCTGGGACAACTGGGGGCTATGGCTACACCTTC. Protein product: CASSRPGTTGGYGYTF.

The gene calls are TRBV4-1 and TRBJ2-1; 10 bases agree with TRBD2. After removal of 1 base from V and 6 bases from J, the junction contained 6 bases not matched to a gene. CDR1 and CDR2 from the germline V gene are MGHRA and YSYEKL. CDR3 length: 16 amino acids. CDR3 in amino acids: CASSQVERGGSNEQFF. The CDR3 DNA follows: TGCGCCAGCAGCCAAGTCGAGCGGGGGGGCTCCAATGAGCAGTTCTTC.

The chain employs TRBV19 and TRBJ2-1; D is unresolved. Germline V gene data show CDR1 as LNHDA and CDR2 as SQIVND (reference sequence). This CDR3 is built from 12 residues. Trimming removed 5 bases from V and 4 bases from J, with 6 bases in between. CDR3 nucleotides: TGTGCCAGTAGTTTTCAGTACAATGAGCAGTTCTTC. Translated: CASSFQYNEQFF.

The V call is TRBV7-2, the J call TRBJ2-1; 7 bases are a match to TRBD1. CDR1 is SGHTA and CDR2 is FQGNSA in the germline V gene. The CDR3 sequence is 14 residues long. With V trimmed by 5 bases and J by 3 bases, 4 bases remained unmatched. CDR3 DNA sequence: TGTGCCAGCAGCCGGACAGGAAACTACAATGAGCAGTTCTTC. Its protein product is CASSRTGNYNEQFF.

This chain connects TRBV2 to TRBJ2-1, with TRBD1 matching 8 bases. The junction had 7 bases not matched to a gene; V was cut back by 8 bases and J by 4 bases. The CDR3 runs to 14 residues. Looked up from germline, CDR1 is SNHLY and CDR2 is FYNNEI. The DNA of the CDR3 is TGTGCCAGCTTAGGGACAGGACCTTACAATGAGCAGTTCTTC. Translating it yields CASLGTGPYNEQFF.

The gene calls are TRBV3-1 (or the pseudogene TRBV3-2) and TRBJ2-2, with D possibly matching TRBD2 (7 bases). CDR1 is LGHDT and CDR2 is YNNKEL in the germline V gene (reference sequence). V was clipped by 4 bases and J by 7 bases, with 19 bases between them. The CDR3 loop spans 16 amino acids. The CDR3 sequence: CASSRSWGGVGGELFF. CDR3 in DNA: TGTGCCAGCAGCCGAAGCTGGGGGGGCGTTGGCGGGGAGCTGTTTTTT.